Shown below are 21 T cell receptor beta chains from a single sample sequenced in a study of neurological immune-mediated disorders. TCRdb ran MiXCR on the 5' RACE reads and lists one entry per CDR3 protein. The table lists fewer than 35,000 distinct CDR3 sequences, more than 2.5% of them singletons. Sequenced material: PBMCs. Source of these receptors: a woman aged 25 to 39 with multiple sclerosis.

This chain connects TRBV5-1 to TRBJ2-2; D remains ambiguous. CDR3 size: 15 residues. Germline loops: CDR1 SGHRS, CDR2 YFSETQ. V was trimmed by 4 bases and J by 4 bases, leaving 14 bases between them. The CDR3 sequence is CASSPGGVATGELFF. The CDR3 DNA reads TGCGCCAGCAGCCCCGGTGGGGTTGCCACCGGGGAGCTGTTTTTT. Together with reference TRBV5-1 and TRBJ2-2, the CDR3 gives the full variable domain: KAGVTQTPRYLIKTRGQQVTLSCSPISGHRSVSWYQQTPGQGLQFLFEYFSETQRNKGNFPGRFSGRQFSNSRSEMNVSTLELGDSALYLCASSPGGVATGELFFGEGSRLTVL.

This clonotype occurred many times. The V gene is TRBV20-1, the J gene TRBJ2-7, with D possibly being TRBD1 (6 bases). V was cut by 3 bases and J by 3 bases, with 12 bases left in between. The CDR3 runs to 13 residues. From germline, CDR1 is DFQATT and CDR2 SNEGSKA (reference sequence). DNA for the CDR3: TGCAGTGCTAGCCAAGGACAGTTCTACGAGCAGTACTTC. Translation: CSASQGQFYEQYF.

In the case of this clonotype: This could be a read error, since a much larger clone is one nucleotide away. The chain links TRBV5-1 to TRBJ2-1; D is unresolved. The CDR3 totals 13 residues. Per the germline V gene, CDR1 is SGHRS and CDR2 is YFSETQ. Trimming removed 0 bases from V and 10 bases from J, with 11 bases in between. The CDR3 DNA is TGCGCCAGCAGCTTGGGAAAGGGTAGGGAGCAGTTCTTC. Amino acids: CASSLGKGREQFF.

This clonotype came up a few times. The junction shows a germline mismatch at one end, possibly a read error. The chain carries TRBV3-1 and TRBJ1-5; weak D call: TRBD1 (5 bases). Germline lookup yields CDR1 LGHDT and CDR2 YNNKEL (reference sequence). The CDR3 is made up of 13 amino acids. The CDR3 sequence: CASSQGGGWPQNF. The CDR3 nucleotides are TGTGCCAGCAGCCAGGGGGGAGGATGGCCCCAGAATTTT.

This clonotype occurred many times. CDR3 sequence reads: CASSYAMQGRAFF. CDR3 nucleotides: TGTGCCAGCAGTTACGCGATGCAGGGCCGGGCTTTCTTT. The chain has TRBV6-6 and TRBJ1-1, with D perhaps matching TRBD1 (5 bases). CDR1 is MNHNY and CDR2 is SVGAGI in the germline V gene (reference sequence). The CDR3 is made up of 13 amino acids. Between the trimmed V and J ends, which lost 2 bases and 11 bases, there was a span of 15 bases.

In this sample, this clonotype turned up many times. CDR3 sequence: CASSGQGAFTGELFF. The CDR3 DNA follows: TGTGCCAGCAGCGGACAGGGGGCATTCACCGGGGAGCTGTTTTTT. V usage is TRBV9 and J usage is TRBJ2-2, with 10 positions matching TRBD1. The J segment lost 4 bases and the V segment lost 3 bases, leaving 3 bases of the junction unmatched. Germline CDR1 SGDLS, CDR2 YYNGEE. This CDR3 has 15 residues.

The sample holds many counts of this clonotype. The chain carries TRBV20-1 and TRBJ1-4; D is uncertain. This CDR3 is 14 amino acids long. Germline-derived CDR1 and CDR2 are DFQATT and SNEGSKA (reference sequence). V dropped 2 bases and J dropped 5 bases, with 12 bases sitting between them. CDR3 residues: CSARPVYPNEKLFF. The CDR3 DNA reads as TGCAGTGCTAGACCGGTGTACCCGAATGAAAAACTGTTTTTT.

Ten or more counts support this clonotype. The V gene is TRBV7-6, the J gene TRBJ2-5; no clear D. CDR1 is SGHVS, CDR2 FNYEAQ, per germline. The CDR3 extends over 12 amino acids. The germline V and J ends were trimmed by 1 base and 4 bases, with 4 bases remaining between them. CDR3 nucleotide sequence: TGTGCCAGCAGCTTAGGGACAGAGACCCAGTACTTC. This translates into CASSLGTETQYF.

This clonotype has at least ten counts. The chain uses TRBV27 and TRBJ2-7; maybe TRBD1 (5 bases). Germline V CDR1 and CDR2: MNHEY, SMNVEV (reference sequence). V was clipped by 6 bases and J by 2 bases, with 14 bases between them. CDR3 length equals 14 residues. The CDR3 DNA follows: TGTGCCAGCAGCCTGACAGCGATAACCTACGAGCAGTACTTC. Its protein product is CASSLTAITYEQYF.

This clonotype appeared many times. CDR3 region: CASSLEAGELFF. The CDR3 region has the DNA TGTGCCAGCAGTTTAGAGGCCGGGGAGCTGTTTTTT. V and J are TRBV12-3 or TRBV12-4 and TRBJ2-2, with D unclear. The germline V and J ends were trimmed by 1 base and 6 bases, with 3 bases remaining between them. The CDR3 runs to 12 residues.

This clonotype showed up many times. The chain links TRBV20-1 to TRBJ2-3; no firm D call. V was clipped by 1 base and J by 6 bases, with 8 bases between them. This CDR3 is built from 12 residues. Germline CDR1 DFQATT, CDR2 SNEGSKA (reference sequence). The CDR3 here is CSARAYSDTQYF. In DNA, the CDR3 is TGCAGTGCTAGAGCGTACTCGGATACGCAGTATTTT.

There are many counts of this clonotype. The rearrangement joins TRBV20-1 to TRBJ1-2; D is unresolved. Germline V gene lookup returns CDR1 DFQATT and CDR2 SNEGSKA (reference sequence). Trimming shortened V by 0 bases and J by 6 bases, and 17 bases separated the two germline ends. The CDR3 is 15 amino acids. In DNA form, the CDR3 reads TGCAGTGCTAGAGATCTTCAATCTACGGCAGATGGCTACACCTTC. This encodes CSARDLQSTADGYTF.

Ten or more counts support this clonotype. V is TRBV28 and J is TRBJ2-5; tentative D call: TRBD2 (6 bases). The CDR3 has 13 residues. V was clipped by 5 bases and J by 5 bases, with 12 bases between them. CDR1 MDHEN and CDR2 SYDVKM come from the germline V gene. Written as DNA, the CDR3 is TGTGCCAGCAGTGTACTAGCCCCGGAGACCCAGTACTTC. Translating it yields CASSVLAPETQYF.

This clonotype was seen a few times. This chain links TRBV4-2 with TRBJ2-3; D remains unclear. This CDR3 region has 13 residues. The germline gives CDR1 LGHNA, CDR2 YNFKEQ. The V end lost 4 bases, the J end lost 2 bases, and 7 bases lay between the germline ends. The CDR3 reads CASSLSYTDTQYF. CDR3 nucleotide sequence: TGTGCCAGCAGCCTCTCTTACACAGATACGCAGTATTTT.

In its sample, this clonotype was seen many times. The rearrangement joins TRBV7-2 to TRBJ2-3; D assignment may be TRBD1 or TRBD2 (5 bases each). From germline, CDR1 is SGHTA and CDR2 FQGNSA. The length of the CDR3 is 14 residues. Trimming pared 3 bases from V and 4 bases from J, leaving 11 bases between. CDR3 DNA sequence: TGTGCCAGCAGCTTCTATCGGGGCTCAGATACGCAGTATTTT. Translation gives CASSFYRGSDTQYF.

This clonotype was found many times. A much larger clone sits a single nucleotide away, making a read error possible. The chain couples TRBV4-1 to TRBJ2-1, with 10 bases aligning to TRBD2. From germline, CDR1 is MGHRA and CDR2 YSYEKL. V shed 1 base and J 2 bases; nucleotides not matched to a gene: 5. The CDR3 consists of 17 residues. CDR3 in DNA: TGCGCCAGCAGCCAAGTGCTAGCGGGAGAGACCTACAATGAGCAGTTCTTC. It translates to CASSQVLAGETYNEQFF.

This clonotype was detected many times. V and J are TRBV2 and TRBJ1-2; D ambiguous. Per the germline V gene, CDR1 is SNHLY and CDR2 is FYNNEI. The CDR3 loop spans 12 amino acids. V was trimmed by 8 bases and J by 2 bases, leaving 9 bases between them. CDR3 bases: TGTGCCAGCTTGGCCGGGAACTATGGCTACACCTTC. Translating gives CASLAGNYGYTF.

A note on this clonotype: The junction differs from germline at one of its ends, possibly a read error. The chain links TRBV18 to TRBJ1-5; tentative D call: TRBD1 (6 bases). The CDR3 spans 14 residues. Germline values: CDR1 KGHSH, CDR2 LQKENI. Here the CDR3 reads CASSFGGRNQPQNF. The DNA for the CDR3 is TGTGCCAGCTCCTTTGGGGGGCGGAACCAGCCCCAGAATTTT.

J is TRBJ2-2 and V is TRBV3-1, with D perhaps being TRBD1 or TRBD2 (5 bases each). CDR1 is LGHDT, CDR2 YNNKEL, per germline (reference sequence). Trimming pared 5 bases from V and 2 bases from J, leaving 12 bases between. The CDR3 loop spans 15 amino acids. The CDR3: CASSNRDHNTGELFF. The CDR3 DNA reads TGTGCCAGCAGCAACCGGGACCATAACACCGGGGAGCTGTTTTTT.

This clonotype is labeled as medium-sized (0.01 to 0.1%). V is TRBV4-1 and J is TRBJ1-6; D remains ambiguous. Trimming shortened V by 6 bases and J by 0 bases, and 15 bases separated the two germline ends. Germline CDR1 is MGHRA and CDR2 is YSYEKL. The CDR3 is made up of 17 amino acids. In nucleotides, the CDR3 is TGCGCCAGCAGGCTCGGTGGAGGGAGCTCCTATAATTCACCCCTCCACTTT. Encoded protein: CASRLGGGSSYNSPLHF.

About this clonotype itself: A single base separates this from a much larger clone, so it may be a read error. This sequence joins TRBV20-1 and TRBJ2-7, with TRBD2 as a possible D gene (5 bases). The CDR3 has 13 amino acids. Germline lookup yields CDR1 DFQATT and CDR2 SNEGSKA (reference sequence). V lost 6 bases and J 3 bases, leaving 15 bases between the germline ends. In nucleotides, the CDR3 is TGCAGTGCAGTGCCTAGAGGGAGCTACGAGCAGTACTTC. This gives the protein CSAVPRGSYEQYF.